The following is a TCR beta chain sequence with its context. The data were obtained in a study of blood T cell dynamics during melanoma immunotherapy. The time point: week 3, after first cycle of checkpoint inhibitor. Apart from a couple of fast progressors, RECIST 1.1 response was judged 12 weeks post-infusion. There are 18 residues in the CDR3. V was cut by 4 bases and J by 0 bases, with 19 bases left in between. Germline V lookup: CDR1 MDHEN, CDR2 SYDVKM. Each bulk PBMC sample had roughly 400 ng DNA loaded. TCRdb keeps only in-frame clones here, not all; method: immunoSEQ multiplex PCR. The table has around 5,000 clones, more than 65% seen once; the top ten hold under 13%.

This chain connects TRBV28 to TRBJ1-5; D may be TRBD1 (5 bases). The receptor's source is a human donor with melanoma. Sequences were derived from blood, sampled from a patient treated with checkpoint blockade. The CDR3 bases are TGTGCCAGCAGTTGGGGGGGAGGGGCCGGTTATAGCAATCAGCCCCAGCATTTT. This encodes CASSWGGGAGYSNQPQHF.